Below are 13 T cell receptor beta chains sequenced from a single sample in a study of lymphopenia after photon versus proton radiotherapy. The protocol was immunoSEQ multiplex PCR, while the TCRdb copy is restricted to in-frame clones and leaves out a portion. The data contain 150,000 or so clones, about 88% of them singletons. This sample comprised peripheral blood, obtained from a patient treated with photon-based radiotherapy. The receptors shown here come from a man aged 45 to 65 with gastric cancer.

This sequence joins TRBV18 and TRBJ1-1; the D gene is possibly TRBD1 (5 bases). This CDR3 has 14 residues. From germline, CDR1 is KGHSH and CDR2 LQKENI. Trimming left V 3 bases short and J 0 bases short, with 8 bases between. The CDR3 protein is CASSPTGLNTEAFF. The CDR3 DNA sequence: TGTGCCAGCTCACCTACGGGACTGAACACTGAAGCTTTCTTT.

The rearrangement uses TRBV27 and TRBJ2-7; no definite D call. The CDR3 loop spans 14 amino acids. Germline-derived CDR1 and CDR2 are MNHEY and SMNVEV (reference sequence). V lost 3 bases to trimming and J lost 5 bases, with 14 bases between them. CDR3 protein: CASSLRFADDEQYF. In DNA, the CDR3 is TGTGCCAGCAGTTTGCGGTTCGCGGACGACGAGCAGTACTTC.

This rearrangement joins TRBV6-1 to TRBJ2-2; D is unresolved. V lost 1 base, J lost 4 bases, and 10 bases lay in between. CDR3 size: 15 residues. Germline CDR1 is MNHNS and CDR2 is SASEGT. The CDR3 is CASSEDGRITGELFF. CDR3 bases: TGTGCCAGCAGTGAAGACGGCAGGATCACCGGGGAGCTGTTTTTT.

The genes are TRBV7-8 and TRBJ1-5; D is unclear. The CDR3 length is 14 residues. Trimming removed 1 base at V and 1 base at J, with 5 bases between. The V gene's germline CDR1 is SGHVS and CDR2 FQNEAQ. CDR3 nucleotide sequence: TGTGCCAGCAGCTTAGTAGGCAGCAATCAGCCCCAGCATTTT. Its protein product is CASSLVGSNQPQHF.

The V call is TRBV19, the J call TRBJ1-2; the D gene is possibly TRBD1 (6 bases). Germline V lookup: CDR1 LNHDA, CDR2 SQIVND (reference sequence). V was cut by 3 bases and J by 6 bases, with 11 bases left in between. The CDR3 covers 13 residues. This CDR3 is CASSIGTINGYTF. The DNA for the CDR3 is TGTGCCAGTAGTATCGGGACAATCAATGGCTACACCTTC.

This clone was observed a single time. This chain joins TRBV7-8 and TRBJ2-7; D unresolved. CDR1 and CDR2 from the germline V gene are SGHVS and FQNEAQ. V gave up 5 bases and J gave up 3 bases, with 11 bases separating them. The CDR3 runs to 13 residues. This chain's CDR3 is CASSHGVDYEQYF. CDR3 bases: TGTGCCAGCAGCCATGGGGTGGACTACGAGCAGTACTTC.

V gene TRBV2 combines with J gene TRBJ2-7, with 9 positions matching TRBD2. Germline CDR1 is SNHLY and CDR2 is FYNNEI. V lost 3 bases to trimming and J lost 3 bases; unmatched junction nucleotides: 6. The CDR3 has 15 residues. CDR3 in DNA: TGTGCCAGCAGTGATCTAGCGGGACGGAACTACGAGCAGTACTTC. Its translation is CASSDLAGRNYEQYF.

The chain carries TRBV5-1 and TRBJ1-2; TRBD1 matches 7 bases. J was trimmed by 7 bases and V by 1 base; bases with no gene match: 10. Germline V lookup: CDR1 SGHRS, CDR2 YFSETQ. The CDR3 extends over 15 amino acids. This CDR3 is CASSLLDPGGGGYTF. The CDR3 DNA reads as TGCGCCAGCAGCTTGCTGGACCCAGGGGGAGGTGGCTACACCTTC.

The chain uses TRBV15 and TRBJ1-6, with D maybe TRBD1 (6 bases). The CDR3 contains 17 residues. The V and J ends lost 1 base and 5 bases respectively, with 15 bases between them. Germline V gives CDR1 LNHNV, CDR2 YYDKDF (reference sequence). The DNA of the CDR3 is TGTGCCACCAGCAGAGGGCCGGGGGGCAGCCATAATTCACCCCTCCACTTT. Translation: CATSRGPGGSHNSPLHF. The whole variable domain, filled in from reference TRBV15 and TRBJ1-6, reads DAMVIQNPRYQVTQFGKPVTLSCSQTLNHNVMYWYQQKSSQAPKLLFHYYDKDFNNEADTPDNFQSRRPNTSFCFLDIRSPGLGDTAMYLCATSRGPGGSHNSPLHFGNGTRLTVT.

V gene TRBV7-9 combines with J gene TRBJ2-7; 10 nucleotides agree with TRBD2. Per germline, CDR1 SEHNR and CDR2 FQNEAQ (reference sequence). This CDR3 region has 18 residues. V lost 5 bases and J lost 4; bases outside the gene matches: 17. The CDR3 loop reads CASSPTRGDSGRIYEQYF. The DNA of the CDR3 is TGTGCCAGCAGCCCTACGCGGGGGGATAGCGGGAGGATATACGAGCAGTACTTC.

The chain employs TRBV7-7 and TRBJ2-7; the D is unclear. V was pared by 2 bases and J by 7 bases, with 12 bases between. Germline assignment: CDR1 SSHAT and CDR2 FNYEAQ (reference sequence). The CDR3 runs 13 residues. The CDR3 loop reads CASSLSAAREQYF. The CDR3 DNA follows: TGTGCCAGCAGCTTATCGGCCGCTCGGGAGCAGTACTTC.

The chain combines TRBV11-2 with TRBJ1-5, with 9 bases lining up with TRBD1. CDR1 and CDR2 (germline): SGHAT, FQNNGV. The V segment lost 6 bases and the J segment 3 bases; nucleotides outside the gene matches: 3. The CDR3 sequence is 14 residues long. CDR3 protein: CASSRTGDNQPQHF. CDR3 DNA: TGTGCCAGCAGTAGGACAGGGGACAATCAGCCCCAGCATTTT.

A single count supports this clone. The CDR3, as DNA: TGTGCCAGCAGGGTCCCGGGAGGGACCGAGCAGTACTTC. The encoded protein is CASRVPGGTEQYF. V gene TRBV27 combines with J gene TRBJ2-7; 8 bases fit TRBD2. This CDR3 has 13 residues. In germline, CDR1 is MNHEY, CDR2 SMNVEV (reference sequence). V shed 6 bases, J shed 6 bases, and the junction held 7 bases outside the gene matches.